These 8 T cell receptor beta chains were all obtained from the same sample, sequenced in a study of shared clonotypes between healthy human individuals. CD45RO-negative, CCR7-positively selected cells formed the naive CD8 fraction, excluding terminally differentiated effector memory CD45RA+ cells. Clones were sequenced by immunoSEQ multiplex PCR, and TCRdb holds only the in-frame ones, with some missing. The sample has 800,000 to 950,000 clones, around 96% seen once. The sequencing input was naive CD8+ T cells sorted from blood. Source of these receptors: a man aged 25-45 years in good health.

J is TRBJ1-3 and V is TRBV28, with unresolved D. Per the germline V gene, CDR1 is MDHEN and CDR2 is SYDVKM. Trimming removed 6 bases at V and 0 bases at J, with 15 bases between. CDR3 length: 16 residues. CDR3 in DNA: TGTGCCAGCAGATTTTCACCCGGAGGCTCTGGAAACACCATATATTTT. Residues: CASRFSPGGSGNTIYF. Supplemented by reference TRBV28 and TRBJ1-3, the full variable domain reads DVKVTQSSRYLVKRTGEKVFLECVQDMDHENMFWYRQDPGLGLRLIYFSYDVKMKEKGDIPEGYSVSREKKERFSLILESASTNQTSMYLCASRFSPGGSGNTIYFGEGSWLTVV.

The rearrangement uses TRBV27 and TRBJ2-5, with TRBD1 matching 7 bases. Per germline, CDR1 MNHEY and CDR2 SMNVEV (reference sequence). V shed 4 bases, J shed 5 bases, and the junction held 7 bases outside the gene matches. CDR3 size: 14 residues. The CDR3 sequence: CASSSQGPLETQYF. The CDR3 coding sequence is TGTGCCAGCAGTTCACAGGGGCCGCTTGAGACCCAGTACTTC.

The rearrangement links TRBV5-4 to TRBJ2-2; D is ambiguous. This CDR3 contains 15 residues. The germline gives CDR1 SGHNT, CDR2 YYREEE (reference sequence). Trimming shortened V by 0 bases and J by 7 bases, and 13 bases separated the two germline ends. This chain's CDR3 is CASSLDASTSGELFF. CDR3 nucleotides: TGTGCCAGCAGCTTGGATGCAAGCACCAGCGGGGAGCTGTTTTTT.

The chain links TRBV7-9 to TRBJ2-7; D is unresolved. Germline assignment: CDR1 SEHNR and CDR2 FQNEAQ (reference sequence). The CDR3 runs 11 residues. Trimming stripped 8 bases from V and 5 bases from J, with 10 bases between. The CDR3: CASGWPDEQYF. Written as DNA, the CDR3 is TGTGCCAGCGGATGGCCAGACGAGCAGTACTTC.

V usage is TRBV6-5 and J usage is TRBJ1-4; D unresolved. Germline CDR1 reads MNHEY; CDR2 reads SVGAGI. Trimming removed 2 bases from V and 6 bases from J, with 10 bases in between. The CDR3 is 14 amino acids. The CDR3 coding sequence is TGTGCCAGCAGTTACGCAGACACGGATGAAAAACTGTTTTTT. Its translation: CASSYADTDEKLFF.

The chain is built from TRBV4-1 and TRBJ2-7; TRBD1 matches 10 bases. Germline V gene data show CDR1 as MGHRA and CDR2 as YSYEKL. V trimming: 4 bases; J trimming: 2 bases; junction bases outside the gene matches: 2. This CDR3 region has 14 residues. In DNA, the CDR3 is TGCGCCAGCAGCCGCGGGACAGGGGCCTACGAGCAGTACTTC. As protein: CASSRGTGAYEQYF.

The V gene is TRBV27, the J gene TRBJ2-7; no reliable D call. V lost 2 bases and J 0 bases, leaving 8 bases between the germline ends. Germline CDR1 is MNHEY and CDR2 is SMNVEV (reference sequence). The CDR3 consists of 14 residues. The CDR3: CASSLGPVSYEQYF. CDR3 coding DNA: TGTGCCAGCAGTTTAGGGCCGGTCTCCTACGAGCAGTACTTC.

The CDR3 spells CASSLVGGISYNEQFF. The CDR3 DNA reads TGTGCCAGCAGCTTAGTAGGGGGGATCTCCTACAATGAGCAGTTCTTC. The chain links TRBV11-2 to TRBJ2-1; D may match TRBD1 or TRBD2 (6 bases each). Germline V lookup: CDR1 SGHAT, CDR2 FQNNGV. This CDR3 contains 16 residues. Trimming took off 1 base at V and 0 bases at J, with 10 bases between the two ends. The full variable domain, completed using reference TRBV11-2 and TRBJ2-1, is EAGVAQSPRYKIIEKRQSVAFWCNPISGHATLYWYQQILGQGPKLLIQFQNNGVVDDSQLPKDRFSAERLKGVDSTLKIQPAKLEDSAVYLCASSLVGGISYNEQFFGPGTRLTVL.